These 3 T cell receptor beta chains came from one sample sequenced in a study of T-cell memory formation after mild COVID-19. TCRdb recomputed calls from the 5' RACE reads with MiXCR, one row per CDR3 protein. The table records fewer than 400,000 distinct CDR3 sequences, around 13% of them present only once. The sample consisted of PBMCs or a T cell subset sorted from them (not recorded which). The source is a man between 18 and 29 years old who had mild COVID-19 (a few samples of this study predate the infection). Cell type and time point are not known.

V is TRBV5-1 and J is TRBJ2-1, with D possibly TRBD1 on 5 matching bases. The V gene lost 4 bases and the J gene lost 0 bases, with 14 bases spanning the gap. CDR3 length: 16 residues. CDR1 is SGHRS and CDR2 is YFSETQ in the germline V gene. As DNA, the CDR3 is TGCGCCAGCAGCACAAGACAGTCTAGCTCCTACAATGAGCAGTTCTTC. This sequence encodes CASSTRQSSSYNEQFF.

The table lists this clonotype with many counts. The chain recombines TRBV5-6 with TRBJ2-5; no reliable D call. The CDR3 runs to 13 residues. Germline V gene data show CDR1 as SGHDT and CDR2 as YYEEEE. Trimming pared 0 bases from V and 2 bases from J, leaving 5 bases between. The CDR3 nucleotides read TGTGCCAGCAGCTTGGATGAGCAAGAGACCCAGTACTTC. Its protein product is CASSLDEQETQYF. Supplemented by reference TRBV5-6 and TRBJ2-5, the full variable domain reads DAGVTQSPTHLIKTRGQQVTLRCSPKSGHDTVSWYQQALGQGPQFIFQYYEEEERQRGNFPDRFSGHQFPNYSSELNVNALLLGDSALYLCASSLDEQETQYFGPGTRLLVL.

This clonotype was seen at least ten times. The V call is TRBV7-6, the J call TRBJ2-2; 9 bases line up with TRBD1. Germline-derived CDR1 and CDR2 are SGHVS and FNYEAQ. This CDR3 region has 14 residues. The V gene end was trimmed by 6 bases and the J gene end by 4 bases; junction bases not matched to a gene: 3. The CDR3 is CASSPGQGTGELFF. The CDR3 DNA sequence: TGTGCCAGCAGTCCGGGACAGGGCACCGGGGAGCTGTTTTTT. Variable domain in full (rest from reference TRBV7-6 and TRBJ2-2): GAGVSQSPRYKVTKRGQDVALRCDPISGHVSLYWYRQALGQGPEFLTYFNYEAQQDKSGLPNDRFSAERPEGSISTLTIQRTEQRDSAMYRCASSPGQGTGELFFGEGSRLTVL.